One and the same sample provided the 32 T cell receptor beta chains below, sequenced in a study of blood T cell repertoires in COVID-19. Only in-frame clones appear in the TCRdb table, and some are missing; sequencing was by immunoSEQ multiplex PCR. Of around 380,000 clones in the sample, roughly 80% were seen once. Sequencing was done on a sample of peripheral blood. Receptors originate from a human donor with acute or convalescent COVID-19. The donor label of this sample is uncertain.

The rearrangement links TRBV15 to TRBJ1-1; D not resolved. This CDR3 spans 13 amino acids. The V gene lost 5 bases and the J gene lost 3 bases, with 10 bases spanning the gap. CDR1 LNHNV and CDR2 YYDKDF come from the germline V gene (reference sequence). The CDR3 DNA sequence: TGTGCCACCAGCGGTCCCGGGGACACTGAAGCTTTCTTT. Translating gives CATSGPGDTEAFF.

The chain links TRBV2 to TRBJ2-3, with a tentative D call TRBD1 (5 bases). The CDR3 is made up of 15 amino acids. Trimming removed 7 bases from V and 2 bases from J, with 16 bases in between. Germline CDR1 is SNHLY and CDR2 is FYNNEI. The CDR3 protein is CASTLQALVTDTQYF. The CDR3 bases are TGTGCCAGCACACTACAGGCTTTGGTCACAGATACGCAGTATTTT.

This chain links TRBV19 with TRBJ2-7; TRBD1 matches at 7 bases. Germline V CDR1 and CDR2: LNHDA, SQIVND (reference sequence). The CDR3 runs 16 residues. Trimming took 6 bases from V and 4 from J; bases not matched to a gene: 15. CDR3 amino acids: CASSKRPGQPIYEQYF. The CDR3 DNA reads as TGTGCCAGTAGCAAACGACCGGGACAGCCGATATACGAGCAGTACTTC.

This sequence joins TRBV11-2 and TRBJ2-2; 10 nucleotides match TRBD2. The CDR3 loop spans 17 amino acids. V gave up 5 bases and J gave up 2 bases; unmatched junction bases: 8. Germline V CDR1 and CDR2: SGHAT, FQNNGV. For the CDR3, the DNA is TGTGCCAGCAGCCGTCGTAGCGGGGGGCGTAACACCGGGGAGCTGTTTTTT. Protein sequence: CASSRRSGGRNTGELFF.

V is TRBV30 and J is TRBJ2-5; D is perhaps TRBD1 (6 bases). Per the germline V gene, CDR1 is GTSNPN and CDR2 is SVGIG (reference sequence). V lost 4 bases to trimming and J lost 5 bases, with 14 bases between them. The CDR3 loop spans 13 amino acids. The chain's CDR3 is CAWNQGLTETQYF. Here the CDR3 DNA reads TGTGCCTGGAACCAGGGGCTCACGGAGACCCAGTACTTC.

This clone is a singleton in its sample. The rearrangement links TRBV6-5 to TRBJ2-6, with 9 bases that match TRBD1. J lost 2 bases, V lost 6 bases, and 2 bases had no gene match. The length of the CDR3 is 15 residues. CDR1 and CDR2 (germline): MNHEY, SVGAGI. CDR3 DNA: TGTGCCAGCAGGACAGGGGGGACTGGGGCCAACGTCCTGACTTTC. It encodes CASRTGGTGANVLTF.

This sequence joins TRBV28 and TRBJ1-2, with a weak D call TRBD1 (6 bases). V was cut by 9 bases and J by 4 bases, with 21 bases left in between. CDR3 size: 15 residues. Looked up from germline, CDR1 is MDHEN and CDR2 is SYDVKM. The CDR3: CASSPAGQPPYGYTF. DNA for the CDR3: TGTGCCAGTTCTCCCGCCGGACAGCCTCCCTATGGCTACACCTTC.

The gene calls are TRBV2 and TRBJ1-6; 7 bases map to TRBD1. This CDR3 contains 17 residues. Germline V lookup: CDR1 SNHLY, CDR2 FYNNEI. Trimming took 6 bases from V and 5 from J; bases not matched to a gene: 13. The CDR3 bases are TGTGCCAGCAGCCTTACATCCGGGACAGATGATAATTCACCCCTCCACTTT. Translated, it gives CASSLTSGTDDNSPLHF.

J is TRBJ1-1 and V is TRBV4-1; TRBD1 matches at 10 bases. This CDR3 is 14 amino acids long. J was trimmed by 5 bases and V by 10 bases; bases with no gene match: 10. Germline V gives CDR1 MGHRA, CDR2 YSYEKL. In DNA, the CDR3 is TGCGCCACACTCCGGGACAGGGGAAGTACTGAAGCTTTCTTT. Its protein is CATLRDRGSTEAFF.

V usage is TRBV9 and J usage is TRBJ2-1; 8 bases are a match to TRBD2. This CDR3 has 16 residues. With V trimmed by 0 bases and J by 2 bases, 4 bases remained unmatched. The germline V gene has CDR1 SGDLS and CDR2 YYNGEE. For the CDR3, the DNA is TGTGCCAGCAGCGTAGAAGCGGGAGAGGCCTACAATGAGCAGTTCTTC. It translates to CASSVEAGEAYNEQFF.

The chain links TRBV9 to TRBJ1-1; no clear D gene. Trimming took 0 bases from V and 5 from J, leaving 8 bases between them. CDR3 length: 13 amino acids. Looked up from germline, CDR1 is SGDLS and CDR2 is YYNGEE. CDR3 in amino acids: CASSVAFGTEAFF. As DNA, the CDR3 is TGTGCCAGCAGCGTAGCTTTCGGGACTGAAGCTTTCTTT. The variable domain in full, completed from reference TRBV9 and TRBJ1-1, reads DSGVTQTPKHLITATGQRVTLRCSPRSGDLSVYWYQQSLDQGLQFLIQYYNGEERAKGNILERFSAQQFPDLHSELNLSSLELGDSALYFCASSVAFGTEAFFGQGTRLTVV.

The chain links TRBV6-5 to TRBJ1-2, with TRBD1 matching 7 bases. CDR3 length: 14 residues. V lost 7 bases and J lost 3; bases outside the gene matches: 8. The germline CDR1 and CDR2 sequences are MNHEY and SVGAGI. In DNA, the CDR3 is TGTGCCAGCAAGCCAGGGGGGTATGACTATGGCTACACCTTC. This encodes CASKPGGYDYGYTF.

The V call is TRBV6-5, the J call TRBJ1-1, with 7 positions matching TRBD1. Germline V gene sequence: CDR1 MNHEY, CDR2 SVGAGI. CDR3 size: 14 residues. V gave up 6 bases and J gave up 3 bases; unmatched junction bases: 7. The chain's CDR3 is CASRLTGKDTEAFF. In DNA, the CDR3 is TGTGCCAGCAGGCTGACAGGGAAGGACACTGAAGCTTTCTTT.

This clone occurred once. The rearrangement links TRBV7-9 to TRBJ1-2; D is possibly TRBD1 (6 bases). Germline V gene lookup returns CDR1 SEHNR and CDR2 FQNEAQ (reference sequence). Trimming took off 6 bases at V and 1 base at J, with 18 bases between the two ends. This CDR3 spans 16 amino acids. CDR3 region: CASSPSGVRGNYGYTF. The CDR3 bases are TGTGCCAGCAGTCCAAGTGGTGTCAGGGGTAACTATGGCTACACCTTC.

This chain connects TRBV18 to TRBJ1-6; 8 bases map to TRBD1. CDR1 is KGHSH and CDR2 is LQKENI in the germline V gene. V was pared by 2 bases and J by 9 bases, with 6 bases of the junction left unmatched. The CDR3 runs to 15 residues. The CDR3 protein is CASSPGGQGGSPLHF. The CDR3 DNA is TGTGCCAGCTCACCAGGAGGACAGGGTGGTTCACCCCTCCACTTT.

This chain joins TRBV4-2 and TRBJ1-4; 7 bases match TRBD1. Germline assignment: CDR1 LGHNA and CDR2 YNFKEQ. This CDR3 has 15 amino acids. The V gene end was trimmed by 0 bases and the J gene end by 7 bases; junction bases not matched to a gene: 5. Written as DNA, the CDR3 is TGTGCCAGCAGCCAAGATGTCGCAGGGGGTGAAAAACTGTTTTTT. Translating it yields CASSQDVAGGEKLFF.

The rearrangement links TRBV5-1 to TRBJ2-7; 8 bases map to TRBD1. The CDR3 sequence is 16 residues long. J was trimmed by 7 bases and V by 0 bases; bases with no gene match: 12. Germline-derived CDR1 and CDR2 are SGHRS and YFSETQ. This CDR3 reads CASSLATQGAKGEQYF. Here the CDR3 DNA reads TGCGCCAGCAGCTTGGCCACCCAGGGGGCAAAAGGGGAGCAGTACTTC.

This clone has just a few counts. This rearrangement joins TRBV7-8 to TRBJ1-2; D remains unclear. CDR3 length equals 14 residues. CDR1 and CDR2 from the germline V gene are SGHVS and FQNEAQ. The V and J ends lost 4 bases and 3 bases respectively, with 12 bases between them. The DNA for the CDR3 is TGTGCCAGCAGCTCCACAGATAACTACTATGGCTACACCTTC. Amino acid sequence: CASSSTDNYYGYTF.

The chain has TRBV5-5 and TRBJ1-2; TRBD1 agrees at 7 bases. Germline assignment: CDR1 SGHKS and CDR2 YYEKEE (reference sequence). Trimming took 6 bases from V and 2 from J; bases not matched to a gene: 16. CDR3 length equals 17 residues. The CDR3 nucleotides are TGTGCCAGCAACCCGTTTGAAGGGGGCAAGGCCAACTATGGCTACACCTTC. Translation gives CASNPFEGGKANYGYTF.

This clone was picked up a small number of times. CDR3 protein: CASRRQGSNTGELFF. The CDR3 DNA reads TGTGCCAGCAGAAGACAGGGATCGAACACCGGGGAGCTGTTTTTT. The chain recombines TRBV28 with TRBJ2-2; 7 bases are shared with TRBD1. Germline assignment: CDR1 MDHEN and CDR2 SYDVKM. The CDR3 covers 15 residues. V lost 6 bases, J lost 0 bases, and 4 bases stayed unmatched. Based on the CDR3 plus reference TRBV28 and TRBJ2-2, the full variable domain is DVKVTQSSRYLVKRTGEKVFLECVQDMDHENMFWYRQDPGLGLRLIYFSYDVKMKEKGDIPEGYSVSREKKERFSLILESASTNQTSMYLCASRRQGSNTGELFFGEGSRLTVL.

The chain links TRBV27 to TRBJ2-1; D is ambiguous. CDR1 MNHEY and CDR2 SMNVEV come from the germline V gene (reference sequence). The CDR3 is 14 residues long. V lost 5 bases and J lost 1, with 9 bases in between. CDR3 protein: CASSPLRSYNEQFF. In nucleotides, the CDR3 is TGTGCCAGCAGTCCCCTCCGGTCCTACAATGAGCAGTTCTTC.

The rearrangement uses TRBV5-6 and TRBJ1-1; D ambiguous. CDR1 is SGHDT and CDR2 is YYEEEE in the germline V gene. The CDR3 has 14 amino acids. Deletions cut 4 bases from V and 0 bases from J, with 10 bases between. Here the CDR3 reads CASSRRGMNTEAFF. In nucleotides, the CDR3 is TGTGCCAGCAGCAGGCGGGGTATGAACACTGAAGCTTTCTTT.

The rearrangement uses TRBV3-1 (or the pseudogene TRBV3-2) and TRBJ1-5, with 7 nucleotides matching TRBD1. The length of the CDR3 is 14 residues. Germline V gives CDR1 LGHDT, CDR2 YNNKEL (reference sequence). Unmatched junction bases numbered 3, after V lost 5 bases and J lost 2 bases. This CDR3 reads CASSKTGGNQPQHF. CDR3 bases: TGTGCCAGCAGCAAAACAGGGGGCAATCAGCCCCAGCATTTT.

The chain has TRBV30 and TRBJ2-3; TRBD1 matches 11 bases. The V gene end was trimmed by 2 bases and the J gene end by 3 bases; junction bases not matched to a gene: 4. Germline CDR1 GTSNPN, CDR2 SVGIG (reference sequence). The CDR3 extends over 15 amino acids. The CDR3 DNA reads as TGTGCCTGGAGTTTGGGACAGGGGGGAACAGATACGCAGTATTTT. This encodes CAWSLGQGGTDTQYF. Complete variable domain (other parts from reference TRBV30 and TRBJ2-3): SQTIHQWPATLVQPVGSPLSLECTVEGTSNPNLYWYRQAAGRGLQLLFYSVGIGQISSEVPQNLSASRPQDRQFILSSKKLLLSDSGFYLCAWSLGQGGTDTQYFGPGTRLTVL.

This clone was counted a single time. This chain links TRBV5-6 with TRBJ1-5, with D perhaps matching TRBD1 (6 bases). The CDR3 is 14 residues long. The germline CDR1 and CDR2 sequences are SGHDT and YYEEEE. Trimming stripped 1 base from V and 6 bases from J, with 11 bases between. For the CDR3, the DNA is TGTGCCAGCAGCTTGAGAAACAGGGCTCAGCCCCAGCATTTT. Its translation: CASSLRNRAQPQHF.

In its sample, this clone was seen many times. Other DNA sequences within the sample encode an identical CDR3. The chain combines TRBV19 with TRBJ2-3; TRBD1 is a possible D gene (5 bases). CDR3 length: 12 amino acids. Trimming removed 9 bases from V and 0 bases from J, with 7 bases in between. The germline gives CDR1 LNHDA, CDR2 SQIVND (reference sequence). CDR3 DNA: TGTGCCAGCAGACAGAGCACAGATACGCAGTATTTT. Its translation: CASRQSTDTQYF. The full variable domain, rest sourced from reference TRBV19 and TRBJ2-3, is DGGITQSPKYLFRKEGQNVTLSCEQNLNHDAMYWYRQDPGQGLRLIYYSQIVNDFQKGDIAEGYSVSREKKESFPLTVTSAQKNPTAFYLCASRQSTDTQYFGPGTRLTVL.

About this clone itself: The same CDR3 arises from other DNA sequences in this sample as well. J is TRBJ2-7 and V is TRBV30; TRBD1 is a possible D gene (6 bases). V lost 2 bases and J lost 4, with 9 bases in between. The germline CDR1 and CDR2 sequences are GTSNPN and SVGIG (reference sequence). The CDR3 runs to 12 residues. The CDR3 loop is CAWSPTGYEQYF. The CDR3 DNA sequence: TGTGCCTGGAGTCCAACAGGGTACGAGCAGTACTTC.

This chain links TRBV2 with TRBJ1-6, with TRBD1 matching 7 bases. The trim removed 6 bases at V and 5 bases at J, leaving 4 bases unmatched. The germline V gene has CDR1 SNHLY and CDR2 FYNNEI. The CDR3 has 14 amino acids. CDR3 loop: CASRGTVHNSPLHF. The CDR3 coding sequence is TGTGCCAGCAGGGGGACAGTCCATAATTCACCCCTCCACTTT.

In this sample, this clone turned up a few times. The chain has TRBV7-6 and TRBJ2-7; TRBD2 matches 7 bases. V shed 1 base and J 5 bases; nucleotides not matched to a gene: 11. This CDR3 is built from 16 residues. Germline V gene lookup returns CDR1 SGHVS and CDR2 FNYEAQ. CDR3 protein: CASSLGVGSGRDEQYF. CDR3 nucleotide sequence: TGTGCCAGCAGCTTAGGCGTAGGTAGCGGGCGCGACGAGCAGTACTTC.

DNA for the CDR3: TGTGCCAGCAGCTTTGGACTAGCGGGGGGGCAACTTGCCAATGAGCAGTTCTTC. It codes for CASSFGLAGGQLANEQFF. The chain carries TRBV7-9 and TRBJ2-1; 15 bases agree with TRBD2. V was pared by 3 bases and J by 6 bases, with 9 bases of the junction left unmatched. There are 18 residues in the CDR3. In germline, CDR1 is SEHNR, CDR2 FQNEAQ (reference sequence).

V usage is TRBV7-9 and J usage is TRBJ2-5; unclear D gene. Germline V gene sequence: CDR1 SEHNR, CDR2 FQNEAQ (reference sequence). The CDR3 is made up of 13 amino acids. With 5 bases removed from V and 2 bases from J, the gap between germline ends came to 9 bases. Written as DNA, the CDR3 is TGTGCCAGCAGCCACGAACTACAAGAGACCCAGTACTTC. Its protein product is CASSHELQETQYF.

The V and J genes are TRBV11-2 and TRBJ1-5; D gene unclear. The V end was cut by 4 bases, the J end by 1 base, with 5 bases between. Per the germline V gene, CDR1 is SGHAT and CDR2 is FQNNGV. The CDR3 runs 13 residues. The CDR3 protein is CASSSQSNQPQHF. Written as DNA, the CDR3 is TGTGCCAGCAGCTCGCAGAGCAATCAGCCCCAGCATTTT.